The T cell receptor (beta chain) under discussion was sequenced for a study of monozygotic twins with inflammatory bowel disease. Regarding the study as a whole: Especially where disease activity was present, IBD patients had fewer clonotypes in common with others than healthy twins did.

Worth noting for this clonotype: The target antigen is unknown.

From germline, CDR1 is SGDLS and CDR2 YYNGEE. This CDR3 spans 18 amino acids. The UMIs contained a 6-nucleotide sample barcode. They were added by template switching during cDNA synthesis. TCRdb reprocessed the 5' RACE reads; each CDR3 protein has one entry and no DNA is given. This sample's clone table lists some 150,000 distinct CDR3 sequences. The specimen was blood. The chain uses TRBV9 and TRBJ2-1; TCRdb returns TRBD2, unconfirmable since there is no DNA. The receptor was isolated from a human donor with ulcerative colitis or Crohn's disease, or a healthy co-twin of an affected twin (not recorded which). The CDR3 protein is CASSVGPREAGLEVEQFF. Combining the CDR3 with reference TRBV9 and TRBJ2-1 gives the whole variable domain DSGVTQTPKHLITATGQRVTLRCSPRSGDLSVYWYQQSLDQGLQFLIQYYNGEERAKGNILERFSAQQFPDLHSELNLSSLELGDSALYFCASSVGPREAGLEVEQFFGPGTRLTVL.